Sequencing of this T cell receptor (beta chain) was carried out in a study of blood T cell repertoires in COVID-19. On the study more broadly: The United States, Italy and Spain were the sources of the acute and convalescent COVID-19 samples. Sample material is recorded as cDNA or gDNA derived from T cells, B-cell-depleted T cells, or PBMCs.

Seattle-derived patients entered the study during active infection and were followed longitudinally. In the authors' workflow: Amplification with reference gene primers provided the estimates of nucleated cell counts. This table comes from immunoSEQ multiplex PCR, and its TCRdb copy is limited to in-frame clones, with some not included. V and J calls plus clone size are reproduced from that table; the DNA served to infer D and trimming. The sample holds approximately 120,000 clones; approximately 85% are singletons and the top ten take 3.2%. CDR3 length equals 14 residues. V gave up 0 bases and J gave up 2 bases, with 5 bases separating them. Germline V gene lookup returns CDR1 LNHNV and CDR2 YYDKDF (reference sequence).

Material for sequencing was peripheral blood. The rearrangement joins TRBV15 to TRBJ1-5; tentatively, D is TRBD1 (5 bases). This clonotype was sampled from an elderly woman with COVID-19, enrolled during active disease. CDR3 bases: TGTGCCACCAGCAGAGACAGGGGCAATCAGCCCCAGCATTTT. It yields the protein CATSRDRGNQPQHF.